These T cell receptor beta chains were read from a single sample in a study of T-cell reconstitution after alpha-beta-depleted transplantation in children. One entry per CDR3 protein results from TCRdb running MiXCR on the PCR reads. The table lists around 9,000 distinct CDR3 sequences, 17% of them singletons. Sequenced here: PBMCs, mostly from graft donor cells, sampled 60 days after TCRalphabeta/CD19-depleted stem cell transplant. The receptors were sampled from a girl under two years old who had a stem cell transplant for combined immunodeficiency, so the T cells may come from the graft donor. CDR3s include the opening cysteine and the closing phenylalanine or tryptophan. Each record gives: clone size, D gene, V gene, J gene, CDR3 protein, CDR3 DNA. A D gene is named only where the DNA matches it firmly. Rows give clone size only sometimes, using once, few, many, or a class for an expanded clone.

clone_size: NA
d_call: TRBD2
v_call: TRBV28
j_call: TRBJ2-1
cdr3_aa: CASSLPTSGVSSEQFF
cdr3_nt: TGTGCCAGCAGCCTACCGACTAGCGGAGTTAGCAGTGAGCAGTTCTTC

clone_size: few
d_call: NA
v_call: TRBV7-9
j_call: TRBJ2-4
cdr3_aa: CASSQHENIQYF
cdr3_nt: TGTGCCAGCAGCCAACACGAAAACATTCAGTACTTC

clone_size: NA
d_call: TRBD1
v_call: TRBV7-6
j_call: TRBJ1-2
cdr3_aa: CASSMGQGPFYGYTF
cdr3_nt: TGTGCCAGCAGCATGGGACAGGGGCCCTTCTATGGCTACACCTTC

clone_size: many
d_call: NA
v_call: TRBV20-1
j_call: TRBJ1-6
cdr3_aa: CSASGGGINSPLHF
cdr3_nt: TGCAGTGCCTCCGGCGGTGGGATCAATTCACCCCTCCACTTT

clone_size: many
d_call: TRBD2
v_call: TRBV20-1
j_call: TRBJ2-2
cdr3_aa: CSARSGGAGELFF
cdr3_nt: TGCAGTGCTAGATCCGGGGGGGCCGGGGAGCTGTTTTTT

clone_size: many
d_call: NA
v_call: TRBV20-1
j_call: TRBJ2-7
cdr3_aa: CSARDEGAQGLLFSYEQYF
cdr3_nt: TGCAGTGCTAGAGATGAAGGGGCGCAGGGCCTTCTATTCTCCTACGAGCAGTACTTC

clone_size: NA
d_call: NA
v_call: TRBV6-5
j_call: TRBJ1-2
cdr3_aa: CASSYATSYGYTF
cdr3_nt: TGTGCCAGCAGTTATGCGACCTCCTATGGCTACACCTTC

clone_size: NA
d_call: TRBD2
v_call: TRBV4-1
j_call: TRBJ2-5
cdr3_aa: CASSKKGRRGRFQETQYF
cdr3_nt: TGCGCCAGCAGCAAAAAAGGGAGGCGGGGGAGGTTCCAAGAGACCCAGTACTTC

clone_size: few
d_call: TRBD2
v_call: TRBV7-4
j_call: TRBJ2-1
cdr3_aa: CASSRDYQTNYNEQFF
cdr3_nt: TGTGCCAGCAGCCGGGACTACCAAACTAATTACAATGAGCAGTTCTTC

clone_size: few
d_call: NA
v_call: TRBV27
j_call: TRBJ1-5
cdr3_aa: CASSSYYNQPQHF
cdr3_nt: TGTGCCAGCAGTAGCTATTACAATCAGCCCCAGCATTTT

clone_size: many
d_call: NA
v_call: TRBV12-3/TRBV12-4
j_call: TRBJ2-2
cdr3_aa: CASSPARRTNTGELFF
cdr3_nt: TGTGCCAGCAGCCCCGCCAGACGGACGAACACCGGGGAGCTGTTTTTT

clone_size: NA
d_call: NA
v_call: TRBV5-6
j_call: TRBJ2-7
cdr3_aa: CASSPMGTRTGEQYF
cdr3_nt: TGTGCCAGCAGCCCGATGGGGACTAGGACAGGCGAGCAGTACTTC

clone_size: once
d_call: TRBD1
v_call: TRBV7-2
j_call: TRBJ1-5
cdr3_aa: CASSSTGNNQPQHF
cdr3_nt: TGTGCCAGCAGCTCGACAGGGAACAATCAGCCCCAGCATTTT

clone_size: few
d_call: NA
v_call: TRBV27
j_call: TRBJ2-6
cdr3_aa: CASSPGGANVLTF
cdr3_nt: TGTGCCAGCAGCCCGGGCGGGGCCAACGTCCTGACTTTC

clone_size: few
d_call: NA
v_call: TRBV3-1
j_call: TRBJ2-1
cdr3_aa: CASSLWTVDEQFF
cdr3_nt: TGTGCCAGCAGCCTATGGACAGTAGATGAGCAGTTCTTC

clone_size: many
d_call: TRBD1
v_call: TRBV20-1
j_call: TRBJ2-3
cdr3_aa: CSATGGQVWTDTQYF
cdr3_nt: TGCAGTGCAACCGGGGGACAGGTCTGGACAGATACGCAGTATTTT

clone_size: NA
d_call: TRBD1
v_call: TRBV7-2
j_call: TRBJ1-2
cdr3_aa: CASSLGVDRVSYGYTF
cdr3_nt: TGTGCCAGCAGCTTAGGTGTGGACAGGGTATCGTATGGCTACACCTTC

clone_size: many
d_call: NA
v_call: TRBV12-3/TRBV12-4
j_call: TRBJ1-3
cdr3_aa: CASSRSRGGNTIYF
cdr3_nt: TGTGCCAGCAGCCGAAGTCGGGGAGGAAACACCATATATTTT

clone_size: many
d_call: NA
v_call: TRBV12-3/TRBV12-4
j_call: TRBJ1-6
cdr3_aa: CASSLGQKDSPLHF
cdr3_nt: TGTGCCAGCAGTTTAGGACAGAAAGATTCACCCCTCCACTTT

clone_size: NA
d_call: NA
v_call: TRBV27
j_call: TRBJ2-5
cdr3_aa: CASRPLDTILETQYF
cdr3_nt: TGTGCCAGCAGGCCCTTAGACACAATCCTGGAGACCCAGTACTTC

clone_size: few
d_call: NA
v_call: TRBV6-1
j_call: TRBJ2-3
cdr3_aa: CASKAAHTGAGTDTQYF
cdr3_nt: TGTGCCAGCAAAGCAGCCCATACAGGAGCCGGCACAGATACGCAGTATTTT

clone_size: many
d_call: TRBD1
v_call: TRBV5-1
j_call: TRBJ2-1
cdr3_aa: CASSPWTGNEQFF
cdr3_nt: TGCGCCAGCAGCCCCTGGACAGGTAATGAGCAGTTCTTC

clone_size: few
d_call: TRBD1
v_call: TRBV5-1
j_call: TRBJ2-2
cdr3_aa: CASRPQGTNTGELFF
cdr3_nt: TGCGCCAGCCGCCCACAGGGGACGAACACCGGGGAGCTGTTTTTT

clone_size: few
d_call: TRBD2
v_call: TRBV3-1
j_call: TRBJ2-7
cdr3_aa: CASSQDRTSYEQYF
cdr3_nt: TGTGCCAGCAGCCAAGATCGGACTAGCTACGAGCAGTACTTC

clone_size: many
d_call: NA
v_call: TRBV12-3/TRBV12-4
j_call: TRBJ2-5
cdr3_aa: CASSLDGLFQETQYF
cdr3_nt: TGTGCCAGCAGTTTAGACGGACTCTTCCAAGAGACCCAGTACTTC

clone_size: many
d_call: TRBD1
v_call: TRBV12-3/TRBV12-4
j_call: TRBJ1-5
cdr3_aa: CASSGQGAVQPQHF
cdr3_nt: TGTGCCAGCAGTGGACAGGGGGCGGTTCAGCCCCAGCATTTT

clone_size: NA
d_call: TRBD2
v_call: TRBV3-1
j_call: TRBJ2-7
cdr3_aa: CASSQETPSGTEQYF
cdr3_nt: TGTGCCAGCAGCCAAGAAACCCCTAGCGGCACCGAGCAGTACTTC

clone_size: many
d_call: NA
v_call: TRBV6-5
j_call: TRBJ2-5
cdr3_aa: CASSYSGFVAQETQYF
cdr3_nt: TGTGCCAGCAGTTACTCTGGGTTCGTGGCTCAAGAGACCCAGTACTTC

clone_size: few
d_call: NA
v_call: TRBV7-2
j_call: TRBJ2-1
cdr3_aa: CASSLGSVYNEQFF
cdr3_nt: TGTGCCAGCAGCTTAGGGTCCGTTTACAATGAGCAGTTCTTC

clone_size: many
d_call: TRBD2
v_call: TRBV3-1
j_call: TRBJ2-7
cdr3_aa: CASSQTSGLYEQYF
cdr3_nt: TGTGCCAGCAGCCAGACTAGCGGTCTATACGAGCAGTACTTC

clone_size: few
d_call: NA
v_call: TRBV4-2
j_call: TRBJ1-3
cdr3_aa: CASSQDLTASGNTIYF
cdr3_nt: TGTGCCAGCAGCCAAGATTTGACGGCCTCTGGAAACACCATATATTTT

clone_size: NA
d_call: TRBD2
v_call: TRBV9
j_call: TRBJ2-1
cdr3_aa: CASSGLAGSSYNEQFF
cdr3_nt: TGTGCCAGCAGCGGCCTAGCGGGGAGCTCCTACAATGAGCAGTTCTTC

clone_size: many
d_call: TRBD1
v_call: TRBV6-4
j_call: TRBJ2-1
cdr3_aa: CASSNRDRGSNEQFF
cdr3_nt: TGTGCCAGCAGCAACCGGGACAGGGGCTCCAATGAGCAGTTCTTC

clone_size: many
d_call: NA
v_call: TRBV12-3/TRBV12-4
j_call: TRBJ1-1
cdr3_aa: CASSYLVNTEAFF
cdr3_nt: TGTGCCAGCAGTTACTTGGTGAACACTGAAGCTTTCTTT

clone_size: many
d_call: TRBD2
v_call: TRBV20-1
j_call: TRBJ2-5
cdr3_aa: CSAQAGGEETQYF
cdr3_nt: TGCAGTGCCCAAGCGGGAGGGGAGGAGACCCAGTACTTC

clone_size: many
d_call: TRBD1
v_call: TRBV6-5
j_call: TRBJ2-7
cdr3_aa: CASSYGQGVYEQYF
cdr3_nt: TGTGCCAGCAGTTACGGACAGGGGGTCTACGAGCAGTACTTC

clone_size: few
d_call: NA
v_call: TRBV20-1
j_call: TRBJ2-5
cdr3_aa: CSVSSQETQYF
cdr3_nt: TGCAGCGTTAGCAGCCAAGAGACCCAGTACTTC

clone_size: many
d_call: TRBD2
v_call: TRBV20-1
j_call: TRBJ2-7
cdr3_aa: CSARDLGRGNEQYF
cdr3_nt: TGCAGTGCTAGAGATCTGGGGCGGGGGAACGAGCAGTACTTC

clone_size: many
d_call: TRBD1
v_call: TRBV15
j_call: TRBJ2-2
cdr3_aa: CATSGQGALDTGELFF
cdr3_nt: TGTGCCACCAGCGGGCAGGGGGCTTTGGACACCGGGGAGCTGTTTTTT

clone_size: many
d_call: NA
v_call: TRBV20-1
j_call: TRBJ2-1
cdr3_aa: CSAAAVGYNEQFF
cdr3_nt: TGCAGTGCGGCTGCGGTCGGGTACAATGAGCAGTTCTTC

clone_size: many
d_call: NA
v_call: TRBV11-2
j_call: TRBJ2-1
cdr3_aa: CASSLDPGLPNSYNEQFF
cdr3_nt: TGTGCCAGCAGCTTAGATCCCGGTCTCCCGAACTCCTACAATGAGCAGTTCTTC

clone_size: many
d_call: NA
v_call: TRBV20-1
j_call: TRBJ1-1
cdr3_aa: CSARSGFGLNTEAFF
cdr3_nt: TGCAGTGCTAGGTCAGGGTTCGGCCTGAACACTGAAGCTTTCTTT

clone_size: many
d_call: NA
v_call: TRBV29-1
j_call: TRBJ2-5
cdr3_aa: CSVDVGRETQYF
cdr3_nt: TGCAGCGTTGACGTAGGACGGGAGACCCAGTACTTC

clone_size: many
d_call: TRBD1
v_call: TRBV7-8
j_call: TRBJ2-2
cdr3_aa: CASSLARFRQGGAGELFF
cdr3_nt: TGTGCCAGCAGCTTAGCGCGGTTCCGACAGGGGGGGGCCGGGGAGCTGTTTTTT

clone_size: once
d_call: TRBD2
v_call: TRBV5-1
j_call: TRBJ2-7
cdr3_aa: CASSWGLAGGSYEQYF
cdr3_nt: TGCGCCAGCAGCTGGGGACTAGCGGGGGGCTCCTACGAGCAGTACTTC

clone_size: NA
d_call: NA
v_call: TRBV11-2
j_call: TRBJ2-1
cdr3_aa: CASSLTWGHEQFF
cdr3_nt: TGTGCCAGCAGCCTTACTTGGGGTCATGAGCAGTTCTTC